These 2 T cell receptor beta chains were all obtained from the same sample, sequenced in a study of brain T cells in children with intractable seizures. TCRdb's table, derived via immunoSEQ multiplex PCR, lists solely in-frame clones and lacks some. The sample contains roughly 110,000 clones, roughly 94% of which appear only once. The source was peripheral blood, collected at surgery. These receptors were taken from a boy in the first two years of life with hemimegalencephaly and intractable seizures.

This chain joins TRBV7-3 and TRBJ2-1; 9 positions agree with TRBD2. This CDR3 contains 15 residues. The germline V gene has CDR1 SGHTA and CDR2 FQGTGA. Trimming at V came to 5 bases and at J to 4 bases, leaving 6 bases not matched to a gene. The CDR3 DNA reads TGTGCCAGCAGCGCCGGGACTAGCAGTTACAATGAGCAGTTCTTC. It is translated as CASSAGTSSYNEQFF.

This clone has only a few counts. CDR3 sequence: CASSSGTANEKLFF. DNA of the CDR3: TGTGCCAGCAGCTCCGGGACAGCAAATGAAAAACTGTTTTTT. V gene TRBV7-2 combines with J gene TRBJ1-4, with 7 bases aligning to TRBD1. This CDR3 spans 14 amino acids. Losses at the gene ends were 4 bases for V and 5 bases for J; bases not matched to a gene: 4. Looked up from germline, CDR1 is SGHTA and CDR2 is FQGNSA.